This TCR beta chain was sequenced in a study of CXCR3-negative and CXCR3-positive naive CD8 T cells (dated by TCRdb to between 2018 and 2020). A note on the overall study: In total, around 140 million TRB reads were obtained, corresponding to roughly 1.5 +/- 0.3 million reads per library. Diversity and physicochemical repertoire analyses were performed on around ten donors pooled from two independent experiments. TRBV-TRBJ cluster analysis included naive subsets from five or six donors and memory cells from 3 donors.

Results the study describes overall, beyond this receptor: Comparably high repertoire diversity was found in both naive subsets, whereas much lower repertoire diversity was found in memory CD8+ T cells. Because CXCR3 expression was partially decreased after cryopreservation, freshly isolated PBMCs were used for most assays. Naive CXCR3-negative and CXCR3-positive cells from the same donor showed similar TRBV-TRBJ usage, whereas memory cells showed distinct patterns. Surface CD5, linked to self-reactivity in mice, was comparable between naive subsets; TCR interaction strength was therefore also inferred from TRB CDR3 physicochemical properties.

For sequencing, a NextSeq 550 was employed. The Human TCR Profiling Kit (MiLaboratory) was used to make UMI-labeled 5' RACE TRB cDNA libraries. The full amount of extracted RNA was used for cDNA synthesis, and the full amount of resulting cDNA was used for PCR amplification. Libraries were prepared in parallel with an identical number of PCR cycles. In the authors' own workflow: With a requirement of at least two reads per UMI, MIGEC and MiXCR extracted about 50,000 +/- 10,000 unique UMI-labeled TRB cDNA molecules per library. Each library averaged about 38,000 +/- 11,000 functional in-frame TRB CDR3 nucleotide clonotypes without stop codons. After downsampling to 5000 UMI-labeled TRB molecules per sample, diversity metrics such as normalized Shannon-Wiener and Chao1 were calculated in VDJtools. Clonotype-size-weighted physicochemical properties of the central five CDR3 residues (interaction energy, strength, volume and Kidera factor 4) were computed in VDJtools. TCRdb reprocessed the reads and assigns one entry to each CDR3 protein sequence, leaving out DNA. The V and J calls and clone size are TCRdb's, not the authors'. The table of this sample itemizes tens of thousands of distinct CDR3 sequences. In total, the top ten clones hold over 15% of the sample.

A note on this clonotype: It has no known antigen specificity.

Based on the germline V gene, the CDR1 and CDR2 sequences are MDHEN and SYDVKM. The CDR3 runs 14 residues from the cysteine to the phenylalanine. No DNA sequence is on record. For every CD8+ T cell subset, 250,000 to 300,000 cells were flow-sorted straight into RLT lysis buffer, and each subset was sorted in triplicate. Peripheral blood mononuclear cells were isolated from buffy coats using standard density gradient centrifugation. Total RNA was extracted from sorted cells with an RNeasy Mini Kit. This receptor chain uses TRBV28 and TRBJ1-5. This TCR was sampled from a human donor in good health. Some clones in this sample may be carry-over from other donors' samples. The specimen was memory CD8+ T cells from blood. The cell subset or site label on this specimen signifies: conventional CD8+ memory T cells (TMEM), sorted as controls. The encoded CDR3 is CASSFSRYNQPQHF.